These T cell receptor beta chains were read from a single sample in a study of T cell repertoires in ileal Crohn's disease. Measured with immunoSEQ multiplex PCR; TCRdb has only the in-frame clones, and not every one. The sample has around 770 clones, 76% seen once. The sequenced sample consisted of ileal tissue. The origin of the receptors is an adult with Crohn's disease. Each CDR3 is given with its conserved first and last residue. The D gene is left open where the match is weak.

>TRBV9|NA
CASSVASGRDYQETQYF
>TRBV11-2|NA
CASSRPGSGNTIYF
>TRBV6-5|TRBD2
CASTTSGVETQYF
>TRBV5-1|NA
CASSLGGASTDTQYF
>TRBV9|NA
CASSDPGHIANTGELFF
>TRBV16|NA
CASSQFGGPGTDTQYF
>TRBV5-4|TRBD2
CASSLGPGTSGSEQYF
>TRBV27|TRBD2
CASSLSASGLAGQETQYF
>TRBV29-1|TRBD1
CSVTTGGSYEQYF
>TRBV4-2|NA
CASSQDPPSGNTIYF
>TRBV21-1|NA
CASSSLSSGRTYEQYF
>TRBV5-1|NA
CASSGGGYSGNTIYF
>TRBV18|NA
CASSPTRQRAYNEQFF
>TRBV5-6|TRBD1
CASSSGTGGTGYGYTF
>TRBV7-9|TRBD1
CASSLNRGPGNEQFF
>TRBV11-2|NA
CASSSIVSDTEAFF
>TRBV7-7|NA
CASSPHGGARRELFF
>TRBV5-5|NA
CASSLISGDRIGETQYF
>TRBV27|TRBD1
CASTGGSSYEQYF
>TRBV30|NA
CAWSRADPSYEQYF
>TRBV7-2|NA
CASSLNGGALYTQYF
>TRBV11-2|TRBD1
CASSLGQGSNYGYTF
>TRBV5-1|TRBD2
CASSLTSGSTVQFF
>TRBV7-9|NA
CASSPTTAEGSGLFF
>TRBV27|NA
CASRFRDTQYF
>TRBV5-6|TRBD2
CASSFLAGDVTDTQYF
>TRBV11-2|TRBD2
CASSPTVRELEQYF
>TRBV2|NA
CASSGITGMPNEKLFF
>TRBV10-2|TRBD2
CASNRNPISGINEQFF
>TRBV29-1|NA
CSVGVQGGETQYF
>TRBV5-4|TRBD2
CASSGSGGRDTQYF
>TRBV11-2|NA
CASSASTVTDTQYF
>TRBV29-1|NA
CSARTAKVAGELFF
>TRBV5-1|TRBD2
CASSLTSGSRELFF
>TRBV9|NA
CASSGSVASNEQFF
>TRBV5-4|TRBD2
CASSSGTGGQIETQYF
>TRBV18|NA
CASSPDRNSGNTIYF
>TRBV7-9|TRBD1
CAARRTGSNEKLFF
>TRBV6-5|NA
CASSYNSPHNEQFF
>TRBV9|NA
CASSPTGNTIYF
>TRBV19|NA
CASTGLTNEKLFF
>TRBV9|NA
CASSVEGRGSPLHF
>TRBV5-1|NA
CASSLMSRGETQYF
>TRBV6-1|TRBD1
CASSGQGANEKLFF
>TRBV9|TRBD2
CASSVATGGGPGYEQFF
>TRBV19|TRBD2
CASSTDTSAGELFF
>TRBV11-2|NA
CASSSTVRDTEAFF
>TRBV5-1|TRBD2
CASSLAGGRYNEQFF
>TRBV7-9|TRBD2
CASSSKAGGRFPHGDTQYF
>TRBV2|TRBD2
CASSDSTSGNTEQFF
>TRBV7-9|TRBD2
CASSLKGGGEQFF
>TRBV15|TRBD1
CATSRLRQGETQYF
>TRBV7-9|TRBD1
CASSYRQGDTSGANVLTF
>TRBV7-9|TRBD2
CASSSTSGEQETQYF
>TRBV5-4|NA
CASSLNSRVGETQYF
>TRBV6-1|TRBD1
CASSPGTVSNQPQHF
>TRBV5-1|TRBD2
CASSLRGLAGGGRETQYF
>TRBV19|TRBD2
CASSLHRTRTDTQYF
>TRBV9|NA
CASSVSLGGGPGEEQFF